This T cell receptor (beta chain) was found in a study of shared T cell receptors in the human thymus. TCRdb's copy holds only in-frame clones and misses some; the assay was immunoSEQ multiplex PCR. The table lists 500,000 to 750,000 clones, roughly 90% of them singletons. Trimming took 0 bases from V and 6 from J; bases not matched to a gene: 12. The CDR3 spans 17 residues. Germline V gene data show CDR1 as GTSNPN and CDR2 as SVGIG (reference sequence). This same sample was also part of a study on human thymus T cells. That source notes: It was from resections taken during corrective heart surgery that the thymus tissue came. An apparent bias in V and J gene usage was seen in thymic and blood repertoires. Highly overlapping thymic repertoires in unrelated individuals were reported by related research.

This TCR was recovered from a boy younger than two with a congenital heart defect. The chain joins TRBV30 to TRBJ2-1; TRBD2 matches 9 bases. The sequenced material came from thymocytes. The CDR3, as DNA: TGTGCCTGGAGTGTCGGCGGGAGGGCCGGCCTGCGCAATGAGCAGTTCTTC. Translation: CAWSVGGRAGLRNEQFF.